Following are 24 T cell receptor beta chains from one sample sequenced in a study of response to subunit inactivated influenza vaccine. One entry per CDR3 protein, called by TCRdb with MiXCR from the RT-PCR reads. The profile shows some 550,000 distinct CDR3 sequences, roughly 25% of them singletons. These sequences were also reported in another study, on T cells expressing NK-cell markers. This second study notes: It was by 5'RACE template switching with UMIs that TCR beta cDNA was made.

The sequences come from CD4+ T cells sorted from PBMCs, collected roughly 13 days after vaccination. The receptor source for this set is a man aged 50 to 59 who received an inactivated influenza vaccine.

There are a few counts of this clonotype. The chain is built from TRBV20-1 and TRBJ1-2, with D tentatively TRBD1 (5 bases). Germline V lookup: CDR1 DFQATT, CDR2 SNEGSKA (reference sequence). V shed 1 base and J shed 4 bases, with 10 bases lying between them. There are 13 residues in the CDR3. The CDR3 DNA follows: TGCAGTGCTAGAGCCCAGGGAGGCTATGGCTACACCTTC. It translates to CSARAQGGYGYTF.

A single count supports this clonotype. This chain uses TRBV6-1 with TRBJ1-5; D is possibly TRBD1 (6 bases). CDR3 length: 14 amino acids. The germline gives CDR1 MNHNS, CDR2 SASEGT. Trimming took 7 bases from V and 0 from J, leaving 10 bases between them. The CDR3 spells CASKDRFSNQPQHF. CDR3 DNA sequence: TGTGCCAGCAAGGACAGATTTAGCAATCAGCCCCAGCATTTT.

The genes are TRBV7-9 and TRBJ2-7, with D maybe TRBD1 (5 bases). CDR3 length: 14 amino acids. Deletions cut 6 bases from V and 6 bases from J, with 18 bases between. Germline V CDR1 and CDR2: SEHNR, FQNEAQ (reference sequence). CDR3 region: CASSKGESASEQYF. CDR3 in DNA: TGTGCCAGCAGTAAAGGGGAATCGGCTAGCGAGCAGTACTTC. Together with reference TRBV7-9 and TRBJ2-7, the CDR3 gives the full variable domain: DTGVSQNPRHKITKRGQNVTFRCDPISEHNRLYWYRQTLGQGPEFLTYFQNEAQLEKSRLLSDRFSAERPKGSFSTLEIQRTEQGDSAMYLCASSKGESASEQYFGPGTRLTVT.

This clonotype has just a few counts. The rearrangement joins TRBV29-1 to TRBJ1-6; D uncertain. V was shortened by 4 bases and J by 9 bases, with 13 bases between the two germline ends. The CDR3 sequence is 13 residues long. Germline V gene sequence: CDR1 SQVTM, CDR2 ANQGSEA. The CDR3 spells CSVAETGGSPLHF. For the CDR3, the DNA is TGCAGCGTTGCCGAAACGGGTGGTTCACCCCTCCACTTT.

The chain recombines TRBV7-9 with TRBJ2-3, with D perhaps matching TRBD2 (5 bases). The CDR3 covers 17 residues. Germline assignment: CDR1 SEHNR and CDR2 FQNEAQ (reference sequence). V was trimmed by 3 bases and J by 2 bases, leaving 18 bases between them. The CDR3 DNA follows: TGTGCCAGCAGCTTTTGGCCAGTGGGTAGCGCCACAGATACGCAGTATTTT. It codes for CASSFWPVGSATDTQYF.

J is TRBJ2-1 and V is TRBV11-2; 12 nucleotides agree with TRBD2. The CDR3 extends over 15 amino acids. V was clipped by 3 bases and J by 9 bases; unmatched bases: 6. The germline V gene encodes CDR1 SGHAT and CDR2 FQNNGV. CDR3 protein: CASSLPSGGASEQFF. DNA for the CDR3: TGTGCCAGCAGCTTGCCTAGCGGGGGGGCAAGTGAGCAGTTCTTC.

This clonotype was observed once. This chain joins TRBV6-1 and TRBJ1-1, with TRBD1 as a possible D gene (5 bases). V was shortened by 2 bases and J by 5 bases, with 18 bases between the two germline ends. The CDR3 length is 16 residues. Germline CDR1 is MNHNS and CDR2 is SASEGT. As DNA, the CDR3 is TGTGCCAGCAGTGAACGGGGCAGGGCGATTGGGACTGAAGCTTTCTTT. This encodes CASSERGRAIGTEAFF.

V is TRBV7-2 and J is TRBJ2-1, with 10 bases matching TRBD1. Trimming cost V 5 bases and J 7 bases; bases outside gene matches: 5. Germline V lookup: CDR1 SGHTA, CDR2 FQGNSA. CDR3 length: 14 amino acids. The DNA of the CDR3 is TGTGCCAGCAGCAGACAGGGGGCGAGGAATGAGCAGTTCTTC. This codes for CASSRQGARNEQFF.

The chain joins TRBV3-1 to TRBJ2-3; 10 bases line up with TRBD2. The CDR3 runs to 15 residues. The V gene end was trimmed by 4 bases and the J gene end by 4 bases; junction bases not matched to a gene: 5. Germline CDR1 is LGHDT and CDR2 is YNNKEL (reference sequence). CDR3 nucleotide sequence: TGTGCCAGCAGCCGGAGCGGGGGGGCAGCAGATACGCAGTATTTT. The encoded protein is CASSRSGGAADTQYF.

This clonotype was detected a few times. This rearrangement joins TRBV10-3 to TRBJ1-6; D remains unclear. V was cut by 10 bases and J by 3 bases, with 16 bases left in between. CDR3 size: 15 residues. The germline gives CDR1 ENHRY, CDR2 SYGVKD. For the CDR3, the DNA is TGTGCCACACGGGAGGAAAGCCACTATAATTCACCCCTCCACTTT. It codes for CATREESHYNSPLHF.

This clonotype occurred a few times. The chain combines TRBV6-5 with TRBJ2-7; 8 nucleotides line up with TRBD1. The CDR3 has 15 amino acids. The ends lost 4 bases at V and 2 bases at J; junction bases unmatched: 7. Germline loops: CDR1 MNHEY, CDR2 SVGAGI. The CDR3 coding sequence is TGTGCCAGCAGTTTATCAGGGGGCGCGACCTACGAGCAGTACTTC. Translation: CASSLSGGATYEQYF.

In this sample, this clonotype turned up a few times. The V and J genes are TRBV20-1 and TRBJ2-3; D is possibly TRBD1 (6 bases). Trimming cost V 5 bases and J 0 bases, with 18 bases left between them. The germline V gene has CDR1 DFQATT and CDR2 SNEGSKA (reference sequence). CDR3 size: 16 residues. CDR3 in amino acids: CSAAGVVGQSTDTQYF. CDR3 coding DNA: TGCAGTGCTGCCGGAGTAGTAGGACAGAGCACAGATACGCAGTATTTT.

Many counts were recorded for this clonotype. The DNA for the CDR3 is TGCGCCAGCAGCGACTACGGTTACGAGCAGTACTTC. Translating it yields CASSDYGYEQYF. The chain employs TRBV5-1 and TRBJ2-7, with D possibly matching TRBD2 (5 bases). V dropped 4 bases and J dropped 4 bases, with 9 bases sitting between them. CDR3 length: 12 amino acids. Germline values: CDR1 SGHRS, CDR2 YFSETQ.

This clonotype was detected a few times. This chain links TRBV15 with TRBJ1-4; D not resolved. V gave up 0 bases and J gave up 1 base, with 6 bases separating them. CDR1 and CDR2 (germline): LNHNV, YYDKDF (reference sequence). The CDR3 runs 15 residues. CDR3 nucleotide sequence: TGTGCCACCAGCAGAGATCCGGGAACTAATGAAAAACTGTTTTTT. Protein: CATSRDPGTNEKLFF.

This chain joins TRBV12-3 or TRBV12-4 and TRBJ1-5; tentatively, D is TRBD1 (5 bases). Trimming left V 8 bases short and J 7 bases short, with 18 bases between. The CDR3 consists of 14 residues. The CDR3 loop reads CASSKNRGQQPQHF. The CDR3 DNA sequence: TGTGCCAGCTCCAAAAATAGGGGTCAACAGCCCCAGCATTTT.

This CDR3 is CASSLLVRHTDTQYF. The CDR3 DNA is TGTGCCAGCAGCTTGTTGGTCCGGCACACAGATACGCAGTATTTT. This chain links TRBV7-2 with TRBJ2-3, with D unclear. This CDR3 has 15 amino acids. V was cut by 3 bases and J by 2 bases, with 12 bases left in between. From germline, CDR1 is SGHTA and CDR2 FQGNSA. The full variable domain, its missing parts supplied by reference TRBV7-2 and TRBJ2-3, is GAGVSQSPSNKVTEKGKDVELRCDPISGHTALYWYRQSLGQGLEFLIYFQGNSAPDKSGLPSDRFSAERTGGSVSTLTIQRTQQEDSAVYLCASSLLVRHTDTQYFGPGTRLTVL.

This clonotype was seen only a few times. The chain's CDR3 is CASSFPNRGLSYEQYF. CDR3 sequence (DNA): TGTGCCAGCAGTTTCCCGAACAGGGGACTCTCCTACGAGCAGTACTTC. The chain joins TRBV28 to TRBJ2-7, with D tentatively TRBD1 (7 bases). V lost 3 bases and J 0 bases, leaving 15 bases between the germline ends. The CDR3 has 16 amino acids. The germline gives CDR1 MDHEN, CDR2 SYDVKM.

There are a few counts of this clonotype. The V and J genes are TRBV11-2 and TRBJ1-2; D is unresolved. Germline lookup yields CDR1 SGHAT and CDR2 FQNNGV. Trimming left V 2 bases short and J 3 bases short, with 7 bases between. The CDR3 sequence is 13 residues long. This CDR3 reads CASSLWADYGYTF. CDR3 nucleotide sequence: TGTGCCAGCAGCTTATGGGCAGACTATGGCTACACCTTC.

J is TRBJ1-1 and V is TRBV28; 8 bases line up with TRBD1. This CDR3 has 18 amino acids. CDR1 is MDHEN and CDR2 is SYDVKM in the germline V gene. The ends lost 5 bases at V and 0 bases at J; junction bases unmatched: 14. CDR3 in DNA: TGTGCCAGCAGTCCCCCCCGGCGGACAGGGATTATGAACACTGAAGCTTTCTTT. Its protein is CASSPPRRTGIMNTEAFF.

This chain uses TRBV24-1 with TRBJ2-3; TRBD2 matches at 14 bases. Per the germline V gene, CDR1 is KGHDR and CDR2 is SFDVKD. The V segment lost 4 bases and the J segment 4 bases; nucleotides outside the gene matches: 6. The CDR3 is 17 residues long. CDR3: CATSDRTSGRFADTQYF. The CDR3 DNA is TGTGCCACCAGTGACCGGACTAGCGGGAGGTTCGCAGATACGCAGTATTTT.

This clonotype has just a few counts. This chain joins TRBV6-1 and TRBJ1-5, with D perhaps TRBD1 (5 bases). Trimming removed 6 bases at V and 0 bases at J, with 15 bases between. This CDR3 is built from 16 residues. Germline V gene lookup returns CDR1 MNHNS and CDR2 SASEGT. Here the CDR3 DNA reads TGTGCCAGCAGAGAAAAAGACAGCTATAGCAATCAGCCCCAGCATTTT. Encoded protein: CASREKDSYSNQPQHF.

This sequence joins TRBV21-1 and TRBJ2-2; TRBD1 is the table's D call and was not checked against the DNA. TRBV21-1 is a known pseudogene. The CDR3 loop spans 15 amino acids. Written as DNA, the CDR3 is TGTGCCAGCAGCCCCCGGGCCACTAGAAACGGGGAGCTGTTTTTT. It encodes CASSPRATRNGELFF.

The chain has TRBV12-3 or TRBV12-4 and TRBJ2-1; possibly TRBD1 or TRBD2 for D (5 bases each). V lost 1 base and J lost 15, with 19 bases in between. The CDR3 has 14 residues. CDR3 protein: CASSLVPGGRLSFF. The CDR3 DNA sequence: TGTGCCAGCAGTTTAGTCCCTGGGGGTCGATTGTCGTTCTTC.

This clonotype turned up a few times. CDR3 residues: CASILLAGGPNTQYF. The CDR3, as DNA: TGTGCCAGCATCCTCCTAGCGGGAGGGCCTAATACGCAGTATTTT. The genes are TRBV12-3 or TRBV12-4 and TRBJ2-3, with 12 positions matching TRBD2. The junction had 9 bases not matched to a gene; V was cut back by 7 bases and J by 7 bases. The CDR3 contains 15 residues.